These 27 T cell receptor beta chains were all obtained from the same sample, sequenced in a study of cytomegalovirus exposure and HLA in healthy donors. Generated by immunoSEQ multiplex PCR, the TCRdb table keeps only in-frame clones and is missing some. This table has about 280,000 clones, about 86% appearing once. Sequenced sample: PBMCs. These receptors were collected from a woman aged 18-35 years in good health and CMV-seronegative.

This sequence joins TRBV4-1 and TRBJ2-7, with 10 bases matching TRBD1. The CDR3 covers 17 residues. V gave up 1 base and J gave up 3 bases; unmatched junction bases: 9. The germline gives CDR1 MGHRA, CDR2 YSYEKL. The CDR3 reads CASSQGGWDRGYYEQYF. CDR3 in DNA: TGCGCCAGCAGCCAAGGGGGTTGGGACAGGGGCTACTACGAGCAGTACTTC.

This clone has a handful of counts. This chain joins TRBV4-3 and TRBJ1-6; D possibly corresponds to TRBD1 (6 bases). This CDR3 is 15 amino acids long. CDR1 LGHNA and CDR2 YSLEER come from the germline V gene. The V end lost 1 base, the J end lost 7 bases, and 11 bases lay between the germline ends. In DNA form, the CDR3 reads TGCGCCAGCAGCCAAGTCCAGAGGGGGAATTCACCCCTCCACTTT. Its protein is CASSQVQRGNSPLHF.

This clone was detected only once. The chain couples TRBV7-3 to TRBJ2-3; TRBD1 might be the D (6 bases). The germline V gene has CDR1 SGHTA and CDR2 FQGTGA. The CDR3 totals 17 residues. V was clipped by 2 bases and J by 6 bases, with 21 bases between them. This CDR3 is CASSLLRGRGGSDTQYF. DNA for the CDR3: TGTGCCAGCAGCTTATTAAGGGGCAGGGGTGGGTCGGATACGCAGTATTTT.

The CDR3 sequence: CASSFSLAGDYEQYF. The CDR3 DNA reads as TGTGCCAGCAGTTTTTCGCTAGCGGGGGATTACGAGCAGTACTTC. This chain links TRBV27 with TRBJ2-7; 10 nucleotides align to TRBD2. With V trimmed by 3 bases and J by 4 bases, 6 bases remained unmatched. The CDR3 length is 15 residues. CDR1 and CDR2 (germline): MNHEY, SMNVEV (reference sequence).

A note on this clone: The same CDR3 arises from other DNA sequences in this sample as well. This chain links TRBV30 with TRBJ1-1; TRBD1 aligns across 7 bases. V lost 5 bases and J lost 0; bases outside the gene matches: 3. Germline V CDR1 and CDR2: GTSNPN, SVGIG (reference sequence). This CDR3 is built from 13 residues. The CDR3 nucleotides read TGTGCCTGGGGAAGGGGGCTGAACACTGAAGCTTTCTTT. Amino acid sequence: CAWGRGLNTEAFF. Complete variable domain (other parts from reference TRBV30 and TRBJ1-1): SQTIHQWPATLVQPVGSPLSLECTVEGTSNPNLYWYRQAAGRGLQLLFYSVGIGQISSEVPQNLSASRPQDRQFILSSKKLLLSDSGFYLCAWGRGLNTEAFFGQGTRLTVV.

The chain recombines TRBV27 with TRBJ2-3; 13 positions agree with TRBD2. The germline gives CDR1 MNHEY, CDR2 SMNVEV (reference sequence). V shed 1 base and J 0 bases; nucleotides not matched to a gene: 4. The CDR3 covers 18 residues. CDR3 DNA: TGTGCCAGCAGTTTATTAACTAGCGGGGGGGTAAGCACAGATACGCAGTATTTT. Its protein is CASSLLTSGGVSTDTQYF.

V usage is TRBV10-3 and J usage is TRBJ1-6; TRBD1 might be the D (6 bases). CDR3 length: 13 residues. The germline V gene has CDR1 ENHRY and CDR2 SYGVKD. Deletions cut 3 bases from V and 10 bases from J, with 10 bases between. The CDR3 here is CAISETGLSPLHF. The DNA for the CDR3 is TGTGCCATCAGTGAAACAGGGTTGTCACCCCTCCACTTT.

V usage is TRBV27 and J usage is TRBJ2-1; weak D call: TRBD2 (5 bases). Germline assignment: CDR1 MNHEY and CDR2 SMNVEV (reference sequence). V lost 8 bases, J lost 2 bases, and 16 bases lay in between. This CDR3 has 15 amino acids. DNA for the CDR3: TGTGCCAGCCCCCAGAGGGCCCGCACCTACAATGAGCAGTTCTTC. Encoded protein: CASPQRARTYNEQFF.

The CDR3 nucleotides are TGTGCCAGTAGTATCAGTACCCAAGAGACCCAGTACTTC. Amino acids: CASSISTQETQYF. V gene TRBV19 combines with J gene TRBJ2-5; D remains ambiguous. CDR1 is LNHDA, CDR2 SQIVND, per germline (reference sequence). Trimming took 3 bases from V and 1 from J, leaving 6 bases between them. The CDR3 is 13 amino acids.

CDR3 in amino acids: CASTLLAGVLDTQYF. CDR3 in DNA: TGTGCCAGCACCCTACTAGCGGGAGTTCTAGATACGCAGTATTTT. V is TRBV27 and J is TRBJ2-3, with 11 nucleotides matching TRBD2. Germline loops: CDR1 MNHEY, CDR2 SMNVEV (reference sequence). With 7 bases clipped from V and 5 bases from J, the junction kept 8 bases outside the gene matches. The CDR3 has 15 amino acids.

The CDR3 sequence is CAWSTTGGSQPQHF. CDR3 coding DNA: TGTGCCTGGAGTACGACAGGGGGCAGTCAGCCCCAGCATTTT. V is TRBV30 and J is TRBJ1-5; 10 bases are shared with TRBD1. Germline V gene data show CDR1 as GTSNPN and CDR2 as SVGIG (reference sequence). This CDR3 contains 14 residues. With V trimmed by 2 bases and J by 6 bases, 4 bases remained unmatched. Drawing the rest from reference TRBV30 and TRBJ1-5, the complete variable domain is SQTIHQWPATLVQPVGSPLSLECTVEGTSNPNLYWYRQAAGRGLQLLFYSVGIGQISSEVPQNLSASRPQDRQFILSSKKLLLSDSGFYLCAWSTTGGSQPQHFGDGTRLSIL.

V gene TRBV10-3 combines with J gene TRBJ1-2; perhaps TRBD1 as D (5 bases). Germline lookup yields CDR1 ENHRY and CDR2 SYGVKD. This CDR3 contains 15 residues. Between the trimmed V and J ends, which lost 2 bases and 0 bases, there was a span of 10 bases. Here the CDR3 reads CAISEALQANYGYTF. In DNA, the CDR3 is TGTGCCATCAGTGAGGCTTTACAGGCTAACTATGGCTACACCTTC.

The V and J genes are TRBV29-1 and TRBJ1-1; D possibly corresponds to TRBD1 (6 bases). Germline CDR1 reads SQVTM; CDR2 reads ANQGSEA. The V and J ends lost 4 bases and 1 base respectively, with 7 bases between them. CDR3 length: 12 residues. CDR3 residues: CSVGQANTEAFF. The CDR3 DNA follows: TGCAGCGTTGGACAGGCGAACACTGAAGCTTTCTTT.

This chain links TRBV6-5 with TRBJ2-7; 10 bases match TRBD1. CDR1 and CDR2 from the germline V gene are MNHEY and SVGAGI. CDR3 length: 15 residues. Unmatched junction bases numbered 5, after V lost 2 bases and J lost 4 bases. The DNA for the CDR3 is TGTGCCAGCAGTTACGCAGGGACAGGGGATTACGAGCAGTACTTC. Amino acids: CASSYAGTGDYEQYF.

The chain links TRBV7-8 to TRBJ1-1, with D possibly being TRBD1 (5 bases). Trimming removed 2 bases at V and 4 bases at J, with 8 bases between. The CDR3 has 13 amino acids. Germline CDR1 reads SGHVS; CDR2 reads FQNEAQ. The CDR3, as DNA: TGTGCCAGCAGCTTAACAGGTAGCACTGAAGCTTTCTTT. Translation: CASSLTGSTEAFF.

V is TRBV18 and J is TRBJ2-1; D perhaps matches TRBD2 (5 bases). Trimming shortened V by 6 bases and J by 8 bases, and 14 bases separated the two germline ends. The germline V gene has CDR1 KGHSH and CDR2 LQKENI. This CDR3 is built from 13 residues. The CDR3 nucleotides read TGTGCCAGCTCTTACGGGGTAGCTTATGAGCAGTTCTTC. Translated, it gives CASSYGVAYEQFF.

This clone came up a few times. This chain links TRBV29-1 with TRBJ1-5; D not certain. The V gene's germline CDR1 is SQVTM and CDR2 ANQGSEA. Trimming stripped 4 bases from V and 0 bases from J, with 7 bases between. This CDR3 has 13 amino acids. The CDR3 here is CSVGTGSNQPQHF. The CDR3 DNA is TGCAGCGTTGGAACTGGTAGCAATCAGCCCCAGCATTTT.

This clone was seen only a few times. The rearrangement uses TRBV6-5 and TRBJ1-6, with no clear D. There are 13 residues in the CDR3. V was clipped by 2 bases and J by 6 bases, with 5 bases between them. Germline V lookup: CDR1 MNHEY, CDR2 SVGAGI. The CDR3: CASSYRGNSPLHF. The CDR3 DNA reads TGTGCCAGCAGTTACCGCGGTAATTCACCCCTCCACTTT.

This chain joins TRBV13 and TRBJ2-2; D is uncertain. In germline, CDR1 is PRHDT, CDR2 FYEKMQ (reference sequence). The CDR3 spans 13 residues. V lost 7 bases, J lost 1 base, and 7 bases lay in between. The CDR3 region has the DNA TGTGCCAGCACCCTAGAGAACACCGGGGAGCTGTTTTTT. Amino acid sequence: CASTLENTGELFF. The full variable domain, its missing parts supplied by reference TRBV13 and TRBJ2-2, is AAGVIQSPRHLIKEKRETATLKCYPIPRHDTVYWYQQGPGQDPQFLISFYEKMQSDKGSIPDRFSAQQFSDYHSELNMSSLELGDSALYFCASTLENTGELFFGEGSRLTVL.

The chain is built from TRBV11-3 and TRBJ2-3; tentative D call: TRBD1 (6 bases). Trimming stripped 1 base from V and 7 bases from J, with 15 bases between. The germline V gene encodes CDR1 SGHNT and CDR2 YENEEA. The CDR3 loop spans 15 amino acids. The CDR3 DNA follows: TGTGCCAGCAGCTTAGGCCTCGACAGGATTAATACGCAGTATTTT. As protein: CASSLGLDRINTQYF. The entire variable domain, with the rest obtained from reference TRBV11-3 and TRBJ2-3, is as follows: EAGVVQSPRYKIIEKKQPVAFWCNPISGHNTLYWYLQNLGQGPELLIRYENEEAVDDSQLPKDRFSAERLKGVDSTLKIQPAELGDSAVYLCASSLGLDRINTQYFGPGTRLTVL.

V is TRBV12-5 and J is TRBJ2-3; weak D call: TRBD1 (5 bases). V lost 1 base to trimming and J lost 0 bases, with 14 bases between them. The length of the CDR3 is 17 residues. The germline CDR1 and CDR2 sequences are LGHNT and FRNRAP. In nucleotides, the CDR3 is TGTGCTAGTGGTTTGGGGCAAACAGGCCCTAGCACAGATACGCAGTATTTT. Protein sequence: CASGLGQTGPSTDTQYF.

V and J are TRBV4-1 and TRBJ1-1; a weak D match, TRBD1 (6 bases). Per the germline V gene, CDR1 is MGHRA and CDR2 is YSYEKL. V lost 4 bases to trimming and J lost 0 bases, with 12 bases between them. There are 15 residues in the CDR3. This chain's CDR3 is CASSLVGHMNTEAFF. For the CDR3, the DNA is TGCGCCAGCAGCCTGGTGGGACATATGAACACTGAAGCTTTCTTT.

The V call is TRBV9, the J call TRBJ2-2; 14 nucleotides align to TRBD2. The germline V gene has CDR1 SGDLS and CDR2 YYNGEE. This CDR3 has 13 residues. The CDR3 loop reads CATSGRAAGELFF. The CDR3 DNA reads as TGTGCGACTAGCGGGAGGGCGGCCGGGGAGCTGTTTTTT.

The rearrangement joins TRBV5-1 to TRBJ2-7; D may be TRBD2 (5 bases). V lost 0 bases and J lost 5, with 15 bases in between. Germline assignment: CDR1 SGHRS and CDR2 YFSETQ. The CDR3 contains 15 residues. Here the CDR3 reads CASSLDGSHVDEQYF. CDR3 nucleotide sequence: TGCGCCAGCAGCTTGGATGGGAGTCATGTGGACGAGCAGTACTTC. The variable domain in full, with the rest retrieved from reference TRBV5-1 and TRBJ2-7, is KAGVTQTPRYLIKTRGQQVTLSCSPISGHRSVSWYQQTPGQGLQFLFEYFSETQRNKGNFPGRFSGRQFSNSRSEMNVSTLELGDSALYLCASSLDGSHVDEQYFGPGTRLTVT.

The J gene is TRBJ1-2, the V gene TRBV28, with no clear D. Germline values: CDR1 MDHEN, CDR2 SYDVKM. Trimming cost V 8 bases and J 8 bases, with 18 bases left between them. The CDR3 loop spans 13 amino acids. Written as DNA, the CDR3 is TGTGCCAGCGCCCACGGGGATCTACGGGGCTACACCTTC. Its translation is CASAHGDLRGYTF.

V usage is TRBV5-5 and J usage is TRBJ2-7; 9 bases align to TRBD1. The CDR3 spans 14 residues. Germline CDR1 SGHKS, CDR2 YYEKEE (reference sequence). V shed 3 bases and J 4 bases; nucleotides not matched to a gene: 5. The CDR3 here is CASSWGTGSYEQYF. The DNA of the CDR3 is TGTGCCAGCAGCTGGGGGACAGGGTCTTACGAGCAGTACTTC.

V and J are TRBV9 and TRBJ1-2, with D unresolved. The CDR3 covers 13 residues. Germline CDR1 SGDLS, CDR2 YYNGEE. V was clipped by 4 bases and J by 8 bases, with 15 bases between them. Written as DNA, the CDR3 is TGTGCCAGCAGCTCTGGGCCCTCGCCCGGCTACACCTTC. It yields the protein CASSSGPSPGYTF. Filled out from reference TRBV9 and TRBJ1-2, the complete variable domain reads DSGVTQTPKHLITATGQRVTLRCSPRSGDLSVYWYQQSLDQGLQFLIQYYNGEERAKGNILERFSAQQFPDLHSELNLSSLELGDSALYFCASSSGPSPGYTFGSGTRLTVV.